Detailed here is one T cell receptor beta chain. Its antigen remains unidentified. Qualities for individual bases were not recorded, and no much larger clone is one base off. The germline V gene specifies SGHVS as CDR1 and FNYEAQ as CDR2. After removal of 1 base from V and 7 bases from J, the junction retains 5 bases not matched to a gene. CDR3 length: 15 amino acids, cysteine to phenylalanine. Only the CDR3 DNA is retained, 45 bases long and in frame from the first base. The record originates from a study of T cell responses to AZD1222 COVID-19 vaccine (dated by TCRdb to about 2021). Study-wide context: AZD1222 recipients given second doses at about 4 weeks or at about 12 weeks were pooled, since spike-specific TCR depth and breadth were not found to differ between the two schedules. TCR sequencing covered some 250 trial participants: 207 given two doses of AZD1222 and 26 given two doses of MenACWY control vaccine. Trial participants were enrolled by age into 18-55, 56-69 and 70-plus year subgroups, with approximately 160, 26 and 62 TCR-sequenced participants respectively.

The CDR3 regions of human TCRbeta chains were analyzed by immunosequencing. On the study's bioinformatics: TCRs in the repertoires were compared against a reference library of SARS-CoV-2-specific TCRs that had been generated with the MIRA antigen-specificity platform. Breadth was defined as the fraction of unique TCRs that were SARS-CoV-2-associated. Depth was defined as the fraction of total T cells that were SARS-CoV-2-associated. Each spike-specific TCR was assigned to its reactive spike region and to a CD4 or CD8 class using the MIRA data. Log10-transformed breadth and depth values were compared by one-way ANOVA with Sidak's multiple comparisons tests. The immuneACCESS repertoire file appears here via TCRdb, limited to in-frame rearrangements. These files lack a portion of the clones; in checked studies, under half of the deficit traces to unresolved V genes, and the cause of the others is not known. The DNA was the basis for D and trimming; V, J and clone size are from that table. The sample has 140,000 to 150,000 clones on record, 80% to 90% of them singletons. Together, the top ten hold more than 1.5% of the sample.

Explained via the paper, the time point label denotes: baseline before first vaccination. The vaccinee samples were drawn from two UK trials, COV001 and COV002, one of which was a single-blind randomized controlled phase 2/3 trial testing AZD1222 (ChAdOx1 nCoV-19) in healthy adults. Trial participant PBMC samples were collected at day 0 and day 28 after the second dose for TCRbeta chain sequencing. Here is what the overall study found, with its caveats: Spike-specific TCR breadth and depth rose significantly after two AZD1222 doses compared with day 0 and with MenACWY recipients. Most participants were white British and females outnumbered males, and the authors suggested that clonal diversity may have been underestimated. Because no samples from the day 14 peak response were available, repertoires could be characterized only after the peak T cell response. Reportedly, close to half of the unique spike-specific TCRs recognized epitopes lying outside the regions that are mutated in the B.1.351 and B.1.1.7 variants. In the small 56-69-year group, the increase in depth fell short of significance, most likely because of low power. Conclusions about previously exposed vaccinees are limited, since just 6 or 7 AZD1222 recipients were seropositive for SARS-CoV-2 at baseline. Vaccine-associated CD4 TCRs spanned the whole spike protein, with dominant responses in regions 160-218 and 743-854.

This TCR was sampled from an adult in good health. Source: peripheral blood, taken on day 0 of AZD1222 vaccination. The chain links TRBV7-6 with TRBJ2-2, with 8 bases aligning to TRBD1. This receptor carries the CDR3 CASSLVAGGHGELFF. The bases are TGTGCCAGCAGCTTAGTGGCAGGGGGCCACGGGGAGCTGTTTTTT.